This T cell receptor beta chain originates from a study of blood T cell repertoires in COVID-19. Study context: Samples representing acute and convalescent COVID-19 were sourced from the United States, Italy and Spain. Sources were T cells, B-cell-depleted T cells, or PBMCs; the material itself was cDNA or gDNA.

Germline CDR1 MNHEY, CDR2 SVGAGI. This CDR3 has 13 residues. Trimming cost V 5 bases and J 6 bases, with 13 bases left between them. Per the study methods: Scientists estimated how many nucleated cells there were by amplifying reference gene primers. The repertoire was sequenced with immunoSEQ multiplex PCR; TCRdb's copy has only in-frame clones and lacks some. Clone size and V and J calls were adopted from that table, with D and trimming inferred from the DNA. Of some 490,000 clones in the sample, roughly 88% were seen once. The genes are TRBV6-5 and TRBJ1-2; a possible D gene is TRBD1 (6 bases). The specimen was peripheral blood. This receptor was identified in a human donor in a cohort sampled during active COVID-19. The CDR3 DNA reads TGTGCCAGCAGTCTCAGGGGCCCCAATGGCTACACCTTC. Its protein product is CASSLRGPNGYTF.